This TCR beta chain was recovered during a study of T cells in Graves' hyperthyroidism and ophthalmopathy. Study-wide context: Before any treatment, at initial diagnosis, peripheral blood was collected.

Deletions cut 4 bases from V and 7 bases from J, with 10 bases between. The length of the CDR3 is 11 residues. CDR1 SQVTM and CDR2 ANQGSEA come from the germline V gene. RNA transcripts provided the source from which TCR beta CDR3 regions were amplified. A first-round RT-PCR of the TCR CDR3 used the HTBI primer set. TCRdb used MiXCR to reprocess the multiplex PCR reads, holding one entry per CDR3 protein. The sample lists around 300,000 distinct CDR3 sequences; roughly an eighth were seen once. Diagnosis of hyperthyroidism was new in patients aged 18 to 65, and its duration was under 2 months. Exclusions: uncontrolled infection, other autoimmune disease, pregnancy, lactation. Fresh peripheral blood, about 9.6 ml, yielded the PBMCs.

The sample consisted of blood. The chain carries TRBV29-1 and TRBJ1-1, with D possibly TRBD1 on 5 matching bases. The receptor comes from a woman in her forties with Graves' hyperthyroidism. CDR3 nucleotides: TGCAGCGTTGGACAGACCCTTGAAGCTTTCTTT. Translated, it gives CSVGQTLEAFF.